These T cell receptor beta chains were read from a single sample in a study of cytomegalovirus exposure and HLA in healthy donors. Produced via immunoSEQ multiplex PCR; TCRdb's table is partial and in-frame only. This table has over 150,000 clones, about three quarters appearing once. What was sequenced was PBMCs. The receptors here all came from a woman aged 40-49 years in good health and CMV-seronegative. Each CDR3 is given with its conserved first and last residue. Fields, in order: D gene, J gene, V gene, clone size, CDR3 protein. The D gene is left open where the match is weak. Some rows have no size entry. The others give once, few or many, or a class for an expanded clone.

d_call: .
j_call: TRBJ1-2
v_call: TRBV5-6
clone_size: .
cdr3_aa: CASRLQSGGYYGYTF

d_call: .
j_call: TRBJ1-5
v_call: TRBV11-3
clone_size: .
cdr3_aa: CASSFGLLREQPQHF

d_call: .
j_call: TRBJ2-7
v_call: TRBV19
clone_size: .
cdr3_aa: CASSIGNRSPHEQYF

d_call: TRBD2
j_call: TRBJ2-7
v_call: TRBV6-5
clone_size: .
cdr3_aa: CASSYGSGTTYEQYF

d_call: .
j_call: TRBJ1-2
v_call: TRBV6-5
clone_size: .
cdr3_aa: CASSYPNRPYTF

d_call: TRBD1
j_call: TRBJ2-3
v_call: TRBV27
clone_size: .
cdr3_aa: CASSLGTGPPLGDTQYF

d_call: .
j_call: TRBJ1-1
v_call: TRBV21-1
clone_size: .
cdr3_aa: CAGGVQIEAFF

d_call: .
j_call: TRBJ2-7
v_call: TRBV7-9
clone_size: .
cdr3_aa: CASSLEPQEQYF

d_call: .
j_call: TRBJ2-3
v_call: TRBV5-1
clone_size: few
cdr3_aa: CASSPGFQRASTDTQYF

d_call: TRBD2
j_call: TRBJ2-7
v_call: TRBV6-5
clone_size: .
cdr3_aa: CARGLDRIISYEQYF

d_call: TRBD2
j_call: TRBJ2-3
v_call: TRBV19
clone_size: once
cdr3_aa: CASTITSGVTDTQYF

d_call: TRBD1
j_call: TRBJ1-4
v_call: TRBV5-1
clone_size: once
cdr3_aa: CASSTLPGQPNEKLFF

d_call: .
j_call: TRBJ2-2
v_call: TRBV27
clone_size: .
cdr3_aa: CASIRTGSTGELFF

d_call: TRBD1
j_call: TRBJ1-5
v_call: TRBV5-1
clone_size: .
cdr3_aa: CASSPGQGSQPQHF

d_call: TRBD1
j_call: TRBJ1-2
v_call: TRBV14
clone_size: .
cdr3_aa: CASSQNQGAYGYTF

d_call: .
j_call: TRBJ2-5
v_call: TRBV6-1
clone_size: .
cdr3_aa: CASSEQWTQYF

d_call: TRBD1
j_call: TRBJ2-1
v_call: TRBV7-9
clone_size: .
cdr3_aa: CASSSSSDRENYNEQFF

d_call: .
j_call: TRBJ2-7
v_call: TRBV5-4
clone_size: .
cdr3_aa: CASSPGQIDVYEQYF